The next 9 T cell receptor beta chains were all read from a single sample in a study of identical twins. One entry per CDR3 protein, called by TCRdb with MiXCR from the 5' RACE reads. The table shows more than 600,000 distinct CDR3 sequences, with about 20% occurring only once. This same sample was also part of a study on T cells expressing NK-cell markers.

Sequencing used PBMCs. These receptors all come from a woman under 30 in good health.

This clonotype was detected many times. This chain uses TRBV6-1 with TRBJ1-2; possibly TRBD1 for D (6 bases). Germline loops: CDR1 MNHNS, CDR2 SASEGT. The CDR3 loop spans 13 amino acids. Trimming stripped 6 bases from V and 2 bases from J, with 10 bases between. The DNA of the CDR3 is TGTGCCAGCAGACCCACAGGGAACTATGGCTACACCTTC. The encoded protein is CASRPTGNYGYTF.

The rearrangement uses TRBV7-2 and TRBJ2-5, with 9 bases lining up with TRBD1. The CDR3 loop spans 14 amino acids. Per the germline V gene, CDR1 is SGHTA and CDR2 is FQGNSA. Trimming at V came to 2 bases and at J to 5 bases, leaving 3 bases not matched to a gene. In DNA form, the CDR3 reads TGTGCCAGCAGCTTAAACAGGGGGCCCGAGACCCAGTACTTC. Protein product: CASSLNRGPETQYF.

This chain uses TRBV7-8 with TRBJ1-1; 8 nucleotides align to TRBD1. CDR3 length equals 15 residues. J gave up 1 base and V 5 bases, and 6 bases lay outside the gene matches. The germline gives CDR1 SGHVS, CDR2 FQNEAQ. CDR3: CASSADRGANTEAFF. The CDR3 DNA reads TGTGCCAGCAGCGCAGACAGGGGAGCGAACACTGAAGCTTTCTTT.

This clonotype was seen more than once but under ten times. This chain joins TRBV7-9 and TRBJ1-1; no firm D call. V lost 7 bases, J lost 1 base, and 7 bases lay in between. The CDR3 contains 12 residues. Per germline, CDR1 SEHNR and CDR2 FQNEAQ (reference sequence). The CDR3 DNA follows: TGTGCCAGCATCGGGGAGAACACTGAAGCTTTCTTT. It encodes CASIGENTEAFF.

This clonotype has just a few counts. The rearrangement links TRBV29-1 to TRBJ2-3, with 8 positions matching TRBD1. Germline-derived CDR1 and CDR2 are SQVTM and ANQGSEA. The CDR3 contains 13 residues. Germline trimming cut 7 bases from V and 7 bases from J; bases unmatched to any gene: 10. The CDR3 region has the DNA TGCAGCGCTTCCCGGACAGGGCCGAATACGCAGTATTTT. Amino acid sequence: CSASRTGPNTQYF.

This clonotype was recorded many times. The chain couples TRBV29-1 to TRBJ2-3; 7 bases map to TRBD2. The trim removed 6 bases at V and 4 bases at J, leaving 13 bases unmatched. The CDR3 loop spans 15 amino acids. Germline assignment: CDR1 SQVTM and CDR2 ANQGSEA. The CDR3 reads CSVLGGLSLPDTQYF. CDR3 sequence (DNA): TGCAGCGTCCTGGGGGGACTATCGCTCCCAGATACGCAGTATTTT.

This chain joins TRBV20-1 and TRBJ2-1; 13 nucleotides align to TRBD2. The CDR3 has 13 amino acids. Germline CDR1 DFQATT, CDR2 SNEGSKA (reference sequence). V was pared by 6 bases and J by 11 bases, with 7 bases of the junction left unmatched. CDR3 residues: CSAKPGLAGKQFF. The CDR3 region has the DNA TGCAGTGCAAAACCGGGACTAGCGGGAAAGCAGTTCTTC.

The table lists this clonotype with a few counts. The chain has TRBV5-1 and TRBJ2-7; D is undetermined. This CDR3 is built from 14 residues. V lost 4 bases to trimming and J lost 4 bases, with 15 bases between them. Germline V gene lookup returns CDR1 SGHRS and CDR2 YFSETQ. Written as DNA, the CDR3 is TGCGCCAGCAGCACCTATACAGAGACTTACGAGCAGTACTTC. Amino acid sequence: CASSTYTETYEQYF.

The sample holds a few counts of this clonotype. Here the CDR3 reads CAISADRGNSPLHF. The DNA of the CDR3 is TGTGCCATCAGTGCTGACAGGGGCAATTCACCCCTCCACTTT. The chain carries TRBV10-3 and TRBJ1-6, with TRBD1 matching over 8 bases. The trim removed 4 bases at V and 7 bases at J, leaving 3 bases unmatched. CDR3 length: 14 amino acids. Germline V CDR1 and CDR2: ENHRY, SYGVKD.